The 25 T cell receptor beta chains presented below share a single source sample, sequenced in a study of response to subunit inactivated influenza vaccine. Each CDR3 protein is one row after TCRdb ran MiXCR on the RT-PCR reads. Of about 160,000 distinct CDR3 sequences listed, roughly 10% are singletons. The material sequenced was CD8+ T cells sorted from PBMCs, taken about 24 months after vaccination. Source of these receptors: a man between 50 and 69 years old who received an inactivated influenza vaccine.

This chain links TRBV7-3 with TRBJ2-1; D remains ambiguous. CDR1 SGHTA and CDR2 FQGTGA come from the germline V gene. CDR3 length: 13 amino acids. V lost 0 bases and J lost 5, with 5 bases in between. The chain's CDR3 is CASSLTPNNEQFF. The CDR3 coding sequence is TGTGCCAGCAGCTTAACACCCAACAATGAGCAGTTCTTC.

This sequence joins TRBV27 and TRBJ2-7, with D possibly being TRBD2 (6 bases). Germline V gene sequence: CDR1 MNHEY, CDR2 SMNVEV (reference sequence). Trimming stripped 4 bases from V and 8 bases from J, with 18 bases between. The length of the CDR3 is 14 residues. CDR3 bases: TGTGCCAGCAGTTGGGCGGGACCCTTCTTCAAGCAGTACTTC. Translating it yields CASSWAGPFFKQYF.

This clonotype has ten or more counts. The chain employs TRBV6-2 or TRBV6-3 and TRBJ1-5; D call uncertain. The CDR3 spans 17 residues. Germline V gene data show CDR1 as MNHEY and CDR2 as SVGEGT. Trimming took 1 base from V and 7 from J, leaving 20 bases between them. The CDR3 DNA reads TGTGCCAGCAGTTACTACGTTGGCGGAGGCTTATGGCAGCCCCAGCATTTT. Protein: CASSYYVGGGLWQPQHF.

This chain uses TRBV11-2 with TRBJ2-7; D perhaps matches TRBD1 (5 bases). CDR3 length equals 14 residues. V was pared by 4 bases and J by 3 bases, with 13 bases between. Germline CDR1 SGHAT, CDR2 FQNNGV. Written as DNA, the CDR3 is TGTGCCAGCAGCTCGTCAGGGATACGCTACGAGCAGTACTTC. Translated: CASSSSGIRYEQYF.

In regard to this clonotype: The junction does not match germline at one end; this may be a read error. V gene TRBV7-2 combines with J gene TRBJ2-1; D is uncertain. The length of the CDR3 is 14 residues. Germline V lookup: CDR1 SGHTA, CDR2 FQGNSA. DNA for the CDR3: TGTGCCGGCAGCTCCGGGCCGGGTCACAATGAGCAGTTCTTC. It codes for CAGSSGPGHNEQFF.

The chain couples TRBV4-2 to TRBJ2-5, with 9 nucleotides matching TRBD2. The ends lost 4 bases at V and 5 bases at J; junction bases unmatched: 11. Germline assignment: CDR1 LGHNA and CDR2 YNFKEQ. The CDR3 length is 16 residues. The DNA for the CDR3 is TGTGCCAGCAGCCCAGCCCTGGCGGGGGGGTGGGAGACCCAGTACTTC. This sequence encodes CASSPALAGGWETQYF.

The table lists this clonotype with a few counts. The V gene is TRBV2, the J gene TRBJ1-4, with 8 bases that match TRBD1. Germline V gene data show CDR1 as SNHLY and CDR2 as FYNNEI. With V trimmed by 7 bases and J by 8 bases, 6 bases remained unmatched. There are 13 residues in the CDR3. The CDR3 protein is CASNRGWTEKLFF. CDR3 bases: TGTGCCAGCAACAGGGGGTGGACAGAAAAACTGTTTTTT.

CDR3 region: CASSYSGGAYNEQFF. The DNA of the CDR3 is TGTGCCAGCAGCTATAGCGGGGGGGCCTACAATGAGCAGTTCTTC. The rearrangement links TRBV11-2 to TRBJ2-1, with 11 nucleotides matching TRBD2. Germline assignment: CDR1 SGHAT and CDR2 FQNNGV. V lost 4 bases and J lost 2; bases outside the gene matches: 1. The CDR3 runs 15 residues.

This clonotype was observed at least ten times. The gene calls are TRBV11-2 and TRBJ2-1, with D perhaps matching TRBD2 (6 bases). Germline CDR1 and CDR2: SGHAT and FQNNGV. The V and J ends lost 3 bases and 8 bases respectively, with 17 bases between them. This CDR3 is built from 15 residues. CDR3 sequence reads: CASSFGGTARDEQFF. CDR3 bases: TGTGCCAGCAGCTTTGGCGGGACCGCGCGAGATGAGCAGTTCTTC.

This clonotype came up a few times. The chain has TRBV30 and TRBJ1-4; the D is unclear. This CDR3 has 10 residues. Germline V lookup: CDR1 GTSNPN, CDR2 SVGIG (reference sequence). V was shortened by 7 bases and J by 7 bases, with 7 bases between the two germline ends. The CDR3 is CAFFTEKLFF. DNA for the CDR3: TGTGCCTTCTTCACTGAAAAACTGTTTTTT.

The rearrangement joins TRBV23-1 to TRBJ2-7, with D possibly matching TRBD1 (6 bases). TRBV23-1 is identified as an open reading frame with a role that is uncertain. V gave up 0 bases and J gave up 2 bases, with 14 bases separating them. This CDR3 region has 16 residues. The CDR3 DNA reads as TGCGCCAGCAGTCAATCCTTTGGGGGCCCCCCCTACGAGCAGTACTTC. Its protein product is CASSQSFGGPPYEQYF.

CDR3 sequence (DNA): TGCAGTGCTACGAATGGCGAGCAGTACTTC. Translation: CSATNGEQYF. The chain uses TRBV20-1 and TRBJ2-7; D is unclear. The CDR3 is made up of 10 amino acids. The germline gives CDR1 DFQATT, CDR2 SNEGSKA (reference sequence). Trimming left V 4 bases short and J 6 bases short, with 7 bases between.

This clonotype appeared many times. The chain joins TRBV7-6 to TRBJ2-1; 7 bases line up with TRBD1. The CDR3 runs to 13 residues. Germline V gene data show CDR1 as SGHVS and CDR2 as FNYEAQ. Trimming removed 1 base from V and 7 bases from J; junction bases left unmatched: 1. CDR3 region: CASSLGGQNEQFF. In DNA form, the CDR3 reads TGTGCCAGCAGCTTAGGGGGACAGAATGAGCAGTTCTTC.

This clonotype was seen more than once but under ten times. V and J are TRBV7-8 and TRBJ1-3; no reliable D call. The germline CDR1 and CDR2 sequences are SGHVS and FQNEAQ. The CDR3 contains 14 residues. V was cut by 5 bases and J by 0 bases, with 8 bases left in between. The CDR3, as DNA: TGTGCCAGCAGCCTCCAGAGCTCTGGAAACACCATATATTTT. Amino acids: CASSLQSSGNTIYF.

This clonotype was seen more than once but under ten times. V is TRBV4-1 and J is TRBJ1-6, with D possibly TRBD1 on 6 matching bases. The CDR3 has 16 residues. Germline values: CDR1 MGHRA, CDR2 YSYEKL. The V end was cut by 1 base, the J end by 15 bases, with 22 bases between. In DNA, the CDR3 is TGCGCCAGCAGCCAAGTAGTTGGCCAGGGGAGTACTCGCCTCCACTTT. Its translation is CASSQVVGQGSTRLHF.

This clonotype was detected a few times. This chain links TRBV11-3 with TRBJ2-1; 8 bases are shared with TRBD2. V lost 0 bases and J lost 4; bases outside the gene matches: 5. The CDR3 runs to 16 residues. Germline CDR1 reads SGHNT; CDR2 reads YENEEA. CDR3 DNA: TGTGCCAGCAGCTTAGACCCGGCGGGAGGATACAATGAGCAGTTCTTC. Translation: CASSLDPAGGYNEQFF.

This clonotype was recorded at least ten times. J is TRBJ2-1 and V is TRBV20-1, with 9 bases matching TRBD2. Germline CDR1 DFQATT, CDR2 SNEGSKA (reference sequence). The V segment lost 3 bases and the J segment 9 bases; nucleotides outside the gene matches: 21. The CDR3 covers 18 residues. CDR3 region: CSASRMLAGISSYPEQFF. Written as DNA, the CDR3 is TGCAGTGCTAGCCGAATGCTAGCGGGGATCTCCTCTTATCCTGAGCAGTTCTTC.

The sample holds a few counts of this clonotype. The chain recombines TRBV27 with TRBJ2-5; 7 nucleotides line up with TRBD2. The CDR3 loop spans 14 amino acids. Germline V CDR1 and CDR2: MNHEY, SMNVEV (reference sequence). J lost 2 bases, V lost 6 bases, and 6 bases had no gene match. The CDR3 loop is CASRAKGLQETQYF. DNA of the CDR3: TGTGCCAGCAGAGCCAAGGGACTACAAGAGACCCAGTACTTC.

The chain recombines TRBV6-2 or TRBV6-3 with TRBJ2-2; D not certain. Trimming removed 6 bases at V and 6 bases at J, with 11 bases between. Germline V lookup: CDR1 MNHEY, CDR2 SVGEGT. The length of the CDR3 is 13 residues. This chain's CDR3 is CASSQSFAGELFF. CDR3 DNA: TGTGCCAGCAGCCAATCCTTCGCCGGGGAGCTGTTTTTT.

A note on this clonotype: One end of the junction fails to match germline, which may point to a read error. The genes are TRBV5-1 and TRBJ2-1; 8 positions match TRBD1. This CDR3 has 14 amino acids. The germline CDR1 and CDR2 sequences are SGHRS and YFSETQ. The CDR3 loop is CASSPRQGYSEQFF. In DNA form, the CDR3 reads TGCGCCAGCAGCCCAAGACAGGGGTACAGTGAGCAGTTCTTC.

This clonotype was observed a handful of times. The V call is TRBV12-3 or TRBV12-4, the J call TRBJ1-5, with D uncertain. The CDR3 totals 14 residues. V shed 2 bases and J shed 7 bases, with 12 bases lying between them. For the CDR3, the DNA is TGTGCCAGCAGTTTAAGCGGGGAAGGGCAGCCCCAGCATTTT. This encodes CASSLSGEGQPQHF.

The sample holds a few counts of this clonotype. The V gene is TRBV6-5, the J gene TRBJ2-5; 7 nucleotides line up with TRBD2. With 1 base clipped from V and 2 bases from J, the junction kept 4 bases outside the gene matches. CDR1 and CDR2 (germline): MNHEY, SVGAGI. The CDR3 has 15 amino acids. The CDR3 DNA sequence: TGTGCCAGCAGTTACTTGGGGGGGGTACAAGAGACCCAGTACTTC. This codes for CASSYLGGVQETQYF.

This clonotype was found a few times. V and J are TRBV9 and TRBJ2-7; 10 nucleotides align to TRBD2. Germline CDR1 is SGDLS and CDR2 is YYNGEE. The CDR3 length is 16 residues. J was trimmed by 3 bases and V by 3 bases; bases with no gene match: 9. DNA for the CDR3: TGTGCCAGCAGCGGAAGGTCGCCTAGCGGGAGCTACGAGCAGTACTTC. It codes for CASSGRSPSGSYEQYF. The variable domain in full, completed from reference TRBV9 and TRBJ2-7, reads DSGVTQTPKHLITATGQRVTLRCSPRSGDLSVYWYQQSLDQGLQFLIQYYNGEERAKGNILERFSAQQFPDLHSELNLSSLELGDSALYFCASSGRSPSGSYEQYFGPGTRLTVT.

This clonotype was counted only a few times. The rearrangement links TRBV28 to TRBJ2-7; D may correspond to TRBD1 or TRBD2 (5 bases each). Germline CDR1 reads MDHEN; CDR2 reads SYDVKM. CDR3 size: 18 residues. V lost 1 base and J 0 bases, leaving 19 bases between the germline ends. The CDR3 is CASSLLEGPGRASYEQYF. The CDR3 nucleotides read TGTGCCAGCAGTTTATTAGAAGGTCCGGGACGAGCCTCCTACGAGCAGTACTTC.

This clonotype was detected a few times. The chain recombines TRBV6-2 or TRBV6-3 with TRBJ2-3, with D unresolved. CDR1 MNHEY and CDR2 SVGEGT come from the germline V gene. Trimming pared 0 bases from V and 2 bases from J, leaving 12 bases between. This CDR3 is 16 amino acids long. CDR3 amino acids: CASSYSILPATDTQYF. Written as DNA, the CDR3 is TGTGCCAGCAGTTACTCAATACTACCCGCCACAGATACGCAGTATTTT.